This T cell receptor beta chain comes out of a study of cytomegalovirus exposure and HLA in healthy donors (dated by TCRdb to 2016 to 2017). About the full investigation: An earlier analysis of approximately 550 of the donors reported 250 to 300 Gb of sequence data and 120 million or so unique TCR beta sequences from roughly 180 million T cells. Alongside the repertoire data, information on donor age, sex, ethnicity and CMV serostatus was compiled. Among the roughly 390 genotyped donors, approximately 81% belonged to the genetic ancestry cluster associated with self-reported Caucasian donors. The study aimed to test whether signatures of past pathogen exposure could be identified by cataloging public T cell receptors. HLA typing covered class I and class II loci at four-digit resolution. The study profiled the T cell repertoires of 500 to 800 subjects by immunosequencing and related them to cytomegalovirus serostatus. Every repertoire in the discovery cohort had been generated on one and the same sequencing platform. An earlier analysis of fewer than 700 of the donors applied high-throughput TCR beta sequencing to assess whether each TCR beta V gene segment acted as functional or pseudogenic. Along with the approximately 700-subject first cohort, a separate validation cohort of over a hundred different subjects was used. Typing coverage differed by locus: A, B, C, DRB1 and DQB1 were typed in roughly 620-640 donors, DQA1 in about 500, DPA1 in 600 to 610, and DPB1 in roughly 470. Because of strong linkage in the cohort, roughly 5 DR-DQ haplotypes were treated as single units for association and clustering. The later analysis used no new phenotypic data to find candidate immune exposures, relying instead on TCR beta sequences and their occurrence across donors. In a later genetic analysis, genome-wide SNP genotypes for about 65% of the 666 donors were used, and that subset was treated as a discovery cohort. A later analysis re-analyzed previously published TCR beta repertoires from 550 to 700 donors and added high-resolution HLA genotyping to study TCR occurrence patterns. Around 330 gigabases of sequencing data and 70 million to 95 million unique TCR sequences made up an early release that covered approximately 620 HLA-typed donors. To predict cytomegalovirus infection status, the study combined high-throughput TCR immunosequencing, statistical association of individual TCRs with disease status, and machine learning. Across some 400 genotyped donors of the cohort, an average of about 240,000 unique TCR beta nucleotide sequences per donor were sequenced, and 15% to 20% of those sequences were non-productive.

What the research found in general, with its limitations: The only immune exposure information available for the cohort was CMV serostatus. According to the authors, the approach could potentially be generalized to other disease states and immunological phenotypes. Correlated functional status among segregating V segments might be attributable to linkage disequilibrium, but an unknown experimental factor could not be ruled out. When HLA alleles, especially DR and DQ, strongly co-occurred, attributing TCR associations to individual alleles was difficult. Because HLA typing was unavailable for some donors at each locus, only the typed subset was used in association tests. Because counts were too low, around 17 rarely observed V segments, including chromosome 9 orphons, were left out of the earlier analysis of 587 of the donors. V-gene and J-gene trimming of TCR beta chains was associated with a missense DCLRE1C variant in a later genetic analysis, and the association was replicated in an independent cohort. Specific HLA alleles were associated with some 15,000 TCR beta sequences at a false discovery rate of 0.05 in a later analysis. A few of the identified cytomegalovirus-associated TCR beta chains were confirmed in vitro to be specific for cytomegalovirus antigens. Some IMGT-functional V segments, including TRBV6-2 and TRBV6-3, could not be told apart with the 87-base-pair reads, so those segments were excluded. In an earlier analysis of 500 to 650 of the donors, most TCR beta V segments appeared in productive rearrangements about 87% or about 30% of the time, broadly matching IMGT annotations. A further reported finding was that TCR beta sequences accurately predicted the HLA-A and HLA-B alleles for most subjects in the first cohort. A cluster of highly shared sequence variants was judged likely to be a technical artifact of the sequencing pipeline. This cohort had only TCR beta chains sequenced, and the lack of alpha or paired-chain data limited which features could be detected. Compared with equally common non-associated chains, HLA-associated TCR beta chains in a later analysis were more clonally expanded and had lower generation probabilities. Several of the top co-occurrence clusters appeared to be linked to parvovirus B19, influenza, CMV and Epstein-Barr virus, according to a later analysis. Most TCR sequences were seen in very few donors, while some public TCRs were found in many individuals. In a later genetic analysis, fewer N-insertions in productive TCRs were reported among donors in an Asian-associated ancestry cluster than the approximately 670-donor mean. Cytomegalovirus status was reported to be diagnosed by the classifier with high specificity and sensitivity in both the original and validation cohorts. In the study, approximately 160 TCR beta chains were listed as associated with cytomegalovirus. Presence/absence analyses assumed roughly uniform sequencing depth across donors, an assumption that may not hold. According to a later analysis, TCR association rates differed among HLA loci, with DRB1 alleles showing the most associated TCRs and HLA-C alleles showing the fewest. Most CMV-associated TCR beta chains appeared to be HLA-restricted in a later analysis, and the HLA associations seemed to be driven largely by CMV exposure.

The cohort comprised 550 to 700 healthy bone marrow donors. All cohort members were sampled while nominally healthy, although unrecorded immune exposures were likely present. The donor was CMV seronegative and was included in the group of 352 seronegative cohort members. A peripheral blood sample was provided by each donor, and peripheral blood mononuclear cells were used for TCR beta sequencing. Genomic DNA was extracted from the blood cell samples with the Qiagen DNeasy Blood Extraction Kit. Comments on this clone: Its antigen has not been determined. Nothing much larger sits one base from this clone, and base qualities are not available.

The library was generated by the immunoSEQ multiplex PCR assay. For the multiplex PCR, a mixture combining 60 forward primers for TCR Vbeta segments and 13 reverse primers for TCR Jbeta segments was used. The CDR3 region of rearranged TCR beta genes was amplified from genomic DNA by a multiplex PCR assay. The Illumina HiSeq System was used to sequence the amplified TCR beta libraries as 87-base-pair reads. In the source study's methods: A later analysis tallied about 77 million unique TCR beta chains across the 666 repertoires, and some 12 million of those chains were shared by two or more donors. Raw reads were error-corrected and collapsed into unique sequences by a nearest-neighbor algorithm in which closely related sequences were merged to remove PCR and sequencing errors. To assign V, D and J gene segments, CDR3 sequences were aligned to IMGT reference sequences. For a sequence to be retained, a match of at least six nucleotides was required to both a V gene segment and a J gene segment. Rearrangements were called productive when the CDR3 lacked stop codons and stayed in frame with V and J; all others were non-productive. Following IMGT convention, CDR3 was defined as the stretch from the second conserved V-encoded cysteine up to the conserved J-encoded phenylalanine. The earlier analysis of about 500 of the donors excluded sequences that lacked an unambiguous match to a single V gene segment. An earlier analysis of some 610 of the donors called V segments functional above 56.7% productive rearrangements and segregating when the between-donor standard deviation exceeded 5%. A statistical classification framework was built to diagnose cytomegalovirus status from the catalog of TCR beta chain sequences. A later analysis assigned V and J genes by comparing TCR nucleotide sequences with IMGT/GENE-DB human TR gene sequences. The TCRdist pipeline was used in a later analysis to assign CDR3 sequences and most-parsimonious VDJ recombination scenarios. In a later analysis, every TCR beta chain was defined by the combination of its CDR3 amino acid sequence and its V-gene family, and reads without a unique V-gene family were dropped. A later analysis removed 550 to 700 highly shared, low-generation-probability nucleotide sequences to deal with suspected cross-contamination and a sequencing artifact. In a later analysis, a clonal expansion index was calculated for each public chain from normalized within-repertoire ranks of inferred template counts. Generation probabilities in a later analysis came from a VDJ recombination model fitted to out-of-frame rearrangements, and those results were checked against IGoR. A later analysis scored TCR-TCR, TCR-HLA and TCR-CMV co-occurrence with hypergeometric tests, applying a repertoire-size bias correction to TCR pairs. In a later analysis, false discovery rates were estimated by permuting HLA or CMV assignments 20 times. A later analysis grouped co-occurring TCRs with DBSCAN, adding TCRdist sequence similarity when clustering within HLA-allele-positive subsets. Repertoires with fewer than 30,000 or more than 120,000 public chains, plus five repertoires with anomalous nucleotide sharing, were excluded from co-occurrence clustering. The table was pulled from immuneACCESS by TCRdb, which kept in-frame rearrangements only. Such tables lose some clones; where checked, under half of the loss comes from unresolved V genes, and the rest has no known cause. The V and J calls and the clone size are those of that table, but D and trimming were determined from the DNA. The sample contains 190,000 or so clones, 80% of them found a single time. The ten most abundant clones make up roughly 0.7% of the sample.

Trimming takes 2 bases off V and 3 bases off J; junction bases not matched to a gene: 8. Spanning cysteine to phenylalanine, the CDR3 consists of 17 amino acids. The read is trimmed to its CDR3 DNA, 51 bases read in frame from base 1. CDR1 SGHDT and CDR2 YYEEEE are derived from the germline V gene. What was sequenced was PBMCs. The clonotype comes from a boy between 10 and 17 years old in good health and CMV-seronegative. The V and J genes are TRBV5-6 and TRBJ1-4; 9 central bases correspond to TRBD1. The DNA sequence is given as TGTGCCAGCAGCTTTTCCGGGACAGGGAGGGCTAATGAAAAACTGTTTTTT. The resulting protein is CASSFSGTGRANEKLFF. The variable domain in full, with residues beyond the CDR3 obtained from the reference TRBV5-6 and TRBJ1-4 genes, is DAGVTQSPTHLIKTRGQQVTLRCSPKSGHDTVSWYQQALGQGPQFIFQYYEEEERQRGNFPDRFSGHQFPNYSSELNVNALLLGDSALYLCASSFSGTGRANEKLFFGSGTQLSVL.